Shown below are 8 T cell receptor beta chains from a single sample sequenced in a study of radiotherapy plus CTLA-4 blockade in lung cancer. Some clones are missing from TCRdb's copy, which holds only in-frame ones; the method was immunoSEQ multiplex PCR. The sample holds about 51,000 clones, approximately 80% seen once. Sequenced material: peripheral blood, taken from a patient treated with radiotherapy plus ipilimumab. Receptors originate from a human donor with non-small cell lung cancer whose response to radiotherapy plus ipilimumab could not be evaluated.

The CDR3 protein is CASSPRGGRQETQYF. The CDR3 nucleotides read TGTGCCAGCAGCCCCCGGGGGGGGCGGCAAGAGACCCAGTACTTC. V and J are TRBV9 and TRBJ2-5; 8 bases line up with TRBD2. Per germline, CDR1 SGDLS and CDR2 YYNGEE. CDR3 size: 15 residues. J gave up 2 bases and V 4 bases, and 7 bases lay outside the gene matches.

The chain joins TRBV30 to TRBJ1-4; D remains unclear. The CDR3 covers 13 residues. V gave up 5 bases and J gave up 3 bases, with 10 bases separating them. Germline V gene lookup returns CDR1 GTSNPN and CDR2 SVGIG (reference sequence). This CDR3 reads CAWGGWANEKLFF. Here the CDR3 DNA reads TGTGCCTGGGGAGGTTGGGCTAATGAAAAACTGTTTTTT. The full variable domain, in which reference TRBV30 and TRBJ1-4 provide the parts outside the CDR3, is SQTIHQWPATLVQPVGSPLSLECTVEGTSNPNLYWYRQAAGRGLQLLFYSVGIGQISSEVPQNLSASRPQDRQFILSSKKLLLSDSGFYLCAWGGWANEKLFFGSGTQLSVL.

This chain joins TRBV4-2 and TRBJ2-7; the match to TRBD2 covers 13 bases. CDR1 and CDR2 (germline): LGHNA, YNFKEQ. Unmatched junction bases numbered 6, after V lost 0 bases and J lost 4 bases. The CDR3 is 17 residues long. CDR3 coding DNA: TGTGCCAGCAGCCAAGATTCTCCGGGACTAGCGGGGTACGAGCAGTACTTC. Translated: CASSQDSPGLAGYEQYF.

The chain carries TRBV6-1 and TRBJ1-1; 7 nucleotides line up with TRBD1. J gave up 1 base and V 9 bases, and 2 bases lay outside the gene matches. This CDR3 spans 12 amino acids. The germline gives CDR1 MNHNS, CDR2 SASEGT. CDR3 nucleotide sequence: TGTGCCAGTGGGACAGCGAACACTGAAGCTTTCTTT. It specifies CASGTANTEAFF.

This clone occurred a few times. The rearrangement links TRBV7-9 to TRBJ2-1; D possibly corresponds to TRBD1 (5 bases). The V gene lost 5 bases and the J gene lost 4 bases, with 18 bases spanning the gap. Germline CDR1 is SEHNR and CDR2 is FQNEAQ (reference sequence). This CDR3 is built from 16 residues. CDR3 in DNA: TGTGCCAGCAGCCTCCCGCAGGGATCTCTTTACAATGAGCAGTTCTTC. This gives the protein CASSLPQGSLYNEQFF.

The rearrangement links TRBV28 to TRBJ2-5; 8 bases line up with TRBD2. The CDR3 contains 13 residues. Germline assignment: CDR1 MDHEN and CDR2 SYDVKM. Trimming cost V 5 bases and J 5 bases; bases outside gene matches: 4. CDR3 sequence: CASSRSGAETQYF. CDR3 nucleotides: TGTGCCAGCAGTCGTAGCGGGGCGGAGACCCAGTACTTC.

The genes are TRBV30 and TRBJ2-2, with TRBD1 matching over 7 bases. In germline, CDR1 is GTSNPN, CDR2 SVGIG (reference sequence). V lost 8 bases to trimming and J lost 2 bases; unmatched junction nucleotides: 17. This CDR3 has 17 residues. The CDR3 DNA reads TGTGCCGGATCTACTCGAGGGGGCGCAATCAACACCGGGGAGCTGTTTTTT. This gives the protein CAGSTRGGAINTGELFF. Complete variable domain (other parts from reference TRBV30 and TRBJ2-2): SQTIHQWPATLVQPVGSPLSLECTVEGTSNPNLYWYRQAAGRGLQLLFYSVGIGQISSEVPQNLSASRPQDRQFILSSKKLLLSDSGFYLCAGSTRGGAINTGELFFGEGSRLTVL.

This clone was seen a handful of times. The chain couples TRBV9 to TRBJ1-3; D possibly corresponds to TRBD1 (5 bases). There are 15 residues in the CDR3. V shed 0 bases and J shed 0 bases, with 7 bases lying between them. Germline lookup yields CDR1 SGDLS and CDR2 YYNGEE. In DNA form, the CDR3 reads TGTGCCAGCAGCGTAGCAGGGCCCTCTGGAAACACCATATATTTT. It encodes CASSVAGPSGNTIYF. Full variable domain (missing parts from reference TRBV9 and TRBJ1-3): DSGVTQTPKHLITATGQRVTLRCSPRSGDLSVYWYQQSLDQGLQFLIQYYNGEERAKGNILERFSAQQFPDLHSELNLSSLELGDSALYFCASSVAGPSGNTIYFGEGSWLTVV.